This T cell receptor beta chain was sequenced during a study of tumor-infiltrating lymphocytes in glioblastoma multiforme. Study-level results: Just one glioblastoma patient contributed to the TCR-mutation comparison. Unequal TCR RNA per T cell might skew measured clone sizes.

Of note for this clonotype: What it binds is not known.

Multiple V-beta primers and a C-beta primer amplified TCRB from RNA. These TCRB libraries lack any described unique molecular identifiers. MiXCR, applied by TCRdb to the multiplex PCR reads, yields one record per CDR3 protein. Altogether more than 10,000 distinct CDR3 sequences are present, over 60% being singletons, with the ten largest covering 30% to 45%. CDR3 length equals 17 residues. The V gene is TRBV21-1, the J gene TRBJ1-2; TRBD1 reflects the table's D call only, with no check against the DNA. TRBV21-1 is deemed a pseudogene. The source is a male donor with glioblastoma. Sequenced input: brain tumor tissue. The chain's CDR3 is CASSKSPPGQGGYGYTF. The DNA of the CDR3 is TGTGCCAGCAGCAAATCCCCTCCGGGACAGGGAGGCTATGGCTACACCTTC.